Detailed here is one T cell receptor beta chain. This sample was taken from a study of blood T cell repertoires in COVID-19. The CDR3 has 17 amino acids. Germline V gene lookup returns CDR1 GTSNPN and CDR2 SVGIG (reference sequence). V shed 3 bases, J shed 4 bases, and the junction held 15 bases outside the gene matches. Using immunoSEQ multiplex PCR, the repertoire was profiled, and TCRdb retains in-frame clones only, with some absent. The sample shows 140,000 or so clones, around 85% of them seen only once. This TCR derives from a woman of 80 years or more with acute or convalescent COVID-19. Sequencing used peripheral blood. V gene TRBV30 combines with J gene TRBJ2-3; 8 nucleotides align to TRBD1. In DNA, the CDR3 is TGTGCCTGGAGCCGGCTTCAGGGGGCCTTTGTTGCAGATACGCAGTATTTT. It specifies CAWSRLQGAFVADTQYF.